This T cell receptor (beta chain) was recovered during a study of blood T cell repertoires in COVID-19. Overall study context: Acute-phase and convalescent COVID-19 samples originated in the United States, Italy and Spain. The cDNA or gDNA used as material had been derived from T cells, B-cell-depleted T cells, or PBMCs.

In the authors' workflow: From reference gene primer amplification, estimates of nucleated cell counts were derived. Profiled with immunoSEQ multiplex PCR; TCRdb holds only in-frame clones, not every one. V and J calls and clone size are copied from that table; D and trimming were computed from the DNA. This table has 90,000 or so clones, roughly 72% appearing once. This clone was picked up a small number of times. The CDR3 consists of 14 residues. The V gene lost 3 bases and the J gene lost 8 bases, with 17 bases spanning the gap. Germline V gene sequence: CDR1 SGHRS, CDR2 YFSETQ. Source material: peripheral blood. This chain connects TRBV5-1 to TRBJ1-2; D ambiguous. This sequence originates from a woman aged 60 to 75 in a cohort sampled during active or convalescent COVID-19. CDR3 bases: TGCGCCAGCAGCTATTCCGGGAGCCAGGAAGGCTACACCTTC. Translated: CASSYSGSQEGYTF.